This T cell receptor (beta chain) was found in a study of regulatory T cells in long-lasting Graves disease. This clonotype was found many times. CDR3-region Arm-PCR and iRepertoire HTBI primers produced the TCR beta libraries. TCRdb re-called the multiplex PCR reads through MiXCR, storing one row per CDR3 protein. This table has a few hundred thousand distinct CDR3 sequences, less than 15% appearing once. Time point described: newly diagnosed GD, antithyroid drugs for less than 3 months. There was RNA extracted from PBMCs, and the TCR library was made from it. This sample also appeared in a second study, on T cells in Graves' hyperthyroidism and ophthalmopathy.

The material was peripheral blood mononuclear cells (PBMCs), obtained at new diagnosis, from a patient treated with antithyroid drugs. This receptor was obtained from a man aged 25-45 years with Graves disease.

CDR3 DNA sequence: TGCAGCGTTGAGGGGGGTGAAAAACTGTTTTTT. It codes for CSVEGGEKLFF. This chain joins TRBV29-1 and TRBJ1-4; D is possibly TRBD1 (5 bases). The V gene lost 3 bases and the J gene lost 7 bases, with 6 bases spanning the gap. This CDR3 is 11 amino acids long. Germline V CDR1 and CDR2: SQVTM, ANQGSEA.